The present TCR beta chain was sequenced within a study of molecular identifiers for immune sequencing clone quantification. Previously published methods and listed TCR primers were used for the bulk TCR libraries. TCRdb re-called the PCR reads with MiXCR, one entry per CDR3 protein. This table holds more than 550,000 distinct CDR3 sequences, 25% found once. Comment on this clonotype: Its target is unknown.

A CD8+CD4-CCR7+CD45RA+ gate was used to sort naive CD8 T cells. Study outcomes and limitations: Clone sizes that are highly expanded could be underestimated when identical TCR molecules share a barcode. Whereas clones above 20 RNA copies held under 1% of naive-cell molecules, they held over 98% of effector molecules.

The CDR3 is made up of 11 amino acids. The V end lost 7 bases, the J end lost 8 bases, and 8 bases lay between the germline ends. Per the germline V gene, CDR1 is SNHLY and CDR2 is FYNNEI. The chain recombines TRBV2 with TRBJ1-4; D unresolved. The receptor was isolated from a human donor in good health. Some libraries in this study had Jurkat cell RNA spiked in. The sample taken for sequencing was naive CD8+ T cells from blood, with Jurkat cell RNA spiked in. Subset described: FACS-sorted CD8+CD4-CCR7+CD45RA+ naive T cells. The CDR3 loop is CASKVDEKLFF. The CDR3 coding sequence is TGTGCCAGCAAGGTCGACGAAAAACTGTTTTTT.